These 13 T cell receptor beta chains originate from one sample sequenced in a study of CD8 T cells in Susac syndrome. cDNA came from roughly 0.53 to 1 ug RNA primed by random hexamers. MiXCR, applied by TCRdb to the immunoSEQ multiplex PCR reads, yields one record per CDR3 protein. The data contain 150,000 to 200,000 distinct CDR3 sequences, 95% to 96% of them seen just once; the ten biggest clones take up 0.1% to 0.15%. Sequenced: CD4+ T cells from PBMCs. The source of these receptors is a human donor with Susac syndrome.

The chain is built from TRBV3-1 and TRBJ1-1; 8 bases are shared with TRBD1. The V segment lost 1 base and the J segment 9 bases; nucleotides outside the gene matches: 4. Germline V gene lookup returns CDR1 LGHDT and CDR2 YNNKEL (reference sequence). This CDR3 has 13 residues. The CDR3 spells CASSQGTGTQAFF. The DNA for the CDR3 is TGTGCCAGCAGCCAAGGGACAGGGACACAAGCTTTCTTT.

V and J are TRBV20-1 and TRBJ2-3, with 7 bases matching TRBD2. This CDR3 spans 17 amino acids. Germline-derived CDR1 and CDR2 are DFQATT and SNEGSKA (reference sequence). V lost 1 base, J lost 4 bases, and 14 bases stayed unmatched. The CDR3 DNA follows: TGCAGTGCTAGAGGGCCTGGGGTGGCGGGAGCCCCAGATACGCAGTATTTT. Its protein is CSARGPGVAGAPDTQYF.

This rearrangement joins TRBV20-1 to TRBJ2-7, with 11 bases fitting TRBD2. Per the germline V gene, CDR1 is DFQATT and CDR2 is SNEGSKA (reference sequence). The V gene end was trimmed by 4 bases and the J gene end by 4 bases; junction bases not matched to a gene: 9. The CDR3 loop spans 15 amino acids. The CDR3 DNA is TGCAGTGCTACTGATAGCGGGGGGGTTTCTTACGAGCAGTACGTC. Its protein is CSATDSGGVSYEQYV.

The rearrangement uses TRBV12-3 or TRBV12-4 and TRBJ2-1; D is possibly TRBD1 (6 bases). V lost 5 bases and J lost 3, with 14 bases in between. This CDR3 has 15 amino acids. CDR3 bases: TGTGCCAGCAGTAGTACAGGGTTGCTCTACAATGAGCAGTTCTTC. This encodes CASSSTGLLYNEQFF.

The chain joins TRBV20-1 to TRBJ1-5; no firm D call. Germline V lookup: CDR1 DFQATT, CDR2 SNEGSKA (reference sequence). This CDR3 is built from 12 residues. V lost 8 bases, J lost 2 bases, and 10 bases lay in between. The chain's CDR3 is CSRARGNQPQHF. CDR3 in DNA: TGCAGTAGGGCCAGAGGCAATCAGCCCCAGCATTTT.

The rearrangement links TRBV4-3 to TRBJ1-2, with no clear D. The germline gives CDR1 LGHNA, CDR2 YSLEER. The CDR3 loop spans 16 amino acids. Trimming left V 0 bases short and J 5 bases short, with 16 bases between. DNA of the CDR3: TGCGCCAGCAGCCAAGATAATGCGCGGTCCTGGTATGGCTACACCTTC. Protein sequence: CASSQDNARSWYGYTF.

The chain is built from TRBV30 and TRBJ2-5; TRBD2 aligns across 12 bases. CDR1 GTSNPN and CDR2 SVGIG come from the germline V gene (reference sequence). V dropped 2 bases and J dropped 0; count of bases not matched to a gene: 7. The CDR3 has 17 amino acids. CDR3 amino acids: CAWSYGLAGKYQETQYF. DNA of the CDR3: TGTGCCTGGAGTTATGGACTAGCGGGGAAGTACCAAGAGACCCAGTACTTC.

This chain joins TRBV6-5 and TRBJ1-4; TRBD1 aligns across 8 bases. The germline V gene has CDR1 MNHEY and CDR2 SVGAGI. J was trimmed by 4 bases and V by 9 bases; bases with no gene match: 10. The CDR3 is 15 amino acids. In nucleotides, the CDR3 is TGTGCCAGTGGGCCGGGACAGGCTATTAATGAAAAACTGTTTTTT. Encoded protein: CASGPGQAINEKLFF.

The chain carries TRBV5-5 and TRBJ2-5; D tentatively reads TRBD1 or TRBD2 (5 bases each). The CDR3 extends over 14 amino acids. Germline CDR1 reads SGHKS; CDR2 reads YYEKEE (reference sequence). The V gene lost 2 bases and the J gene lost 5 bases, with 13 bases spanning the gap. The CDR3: CASSFGSRDETQYF. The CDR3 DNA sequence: TGTGCCAGCAGCTTCGGTTCCAGGGACGAGACCCAGTACTTC.

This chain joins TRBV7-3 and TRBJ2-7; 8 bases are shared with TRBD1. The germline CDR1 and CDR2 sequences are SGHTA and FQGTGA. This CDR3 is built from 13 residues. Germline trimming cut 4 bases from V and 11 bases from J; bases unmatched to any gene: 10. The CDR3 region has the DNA TGTGCCAGCAGCTACCGGCCGGGACAGGTTAAGTACTTC. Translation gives CASSYRPGQVKYF.

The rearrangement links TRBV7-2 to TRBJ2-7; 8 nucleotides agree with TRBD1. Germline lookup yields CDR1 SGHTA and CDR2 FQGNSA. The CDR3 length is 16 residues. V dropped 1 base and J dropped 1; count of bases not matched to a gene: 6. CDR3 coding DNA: TGTGCCAGCAGCTTAGGGTCTAGGACAGGGTCCTACGAGCAGTACTTC. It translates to CASSLGSRTGSYEQYF.

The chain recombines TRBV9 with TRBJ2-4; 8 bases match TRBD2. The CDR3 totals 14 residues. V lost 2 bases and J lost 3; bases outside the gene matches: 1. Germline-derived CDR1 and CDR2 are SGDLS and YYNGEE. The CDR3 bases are TGTGCCAGCAGCGTTGGGACTAGCAAAAACATTCAGTACTTC. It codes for CASSVGTSKNIQYF.

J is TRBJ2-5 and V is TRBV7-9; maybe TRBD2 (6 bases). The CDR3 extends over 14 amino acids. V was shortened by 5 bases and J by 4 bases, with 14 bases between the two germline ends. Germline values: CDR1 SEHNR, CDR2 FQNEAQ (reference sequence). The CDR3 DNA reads TGTGCCAGCAGCGGGCGGGGTCTAGGAGAGACCCAGTACTTC. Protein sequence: CASSGRGLGETQYF.